These 9 T cell receptor beta chains were sequenced from one sample in a study of shared clonotypes between healthy human individuals. CD45RO negativity and positive selection for CCR7 defined naive CD8 cells, a population that excluded terminally differentiated effector memory CD45RA+ cells. Only in-frame clones appear in the TCRdb table, and some are missing; sequencing was by immunoSEQ multiplex PCR. The data hold around 2.1 million clones, with about 93% observed a single time. The sequenced material came from naive CD8+ T cells from PBMCs. The receptors were sampled from a man in his late teens or twenties in good health. Some clones in this sample may be carry-over from other donors' samples.

This clone was detected only once. The chain recombines TRBV15 with TRBJ2-3, with D maybe TRBD2 (5 bases). The CDR3 runs to 15 residues. V dropped 5 bases and J dropped 4 bases, with 16 bases sitting between them. Germline CDR1 LNHNV, CDR2 YYDKDF (reference sequence). CDR3 in DNA: TGTGCCACCAGCCCCTACCCTCGGGAAGCAGATACGCAGTATTTT. Protein product: CATSPYPREADTQYF.

The chain is built from TRBV18 and TRBJ2-5; 10 positions match TRBD2. Germline assignment: CDR1 KGHSH and CDR2 LQKENI. J was trimmed by 5 bases and V by 0 bases; bases with no gene match: 12. This CDR3 has 18 residues. CDR3 protein: CASSPPRLAGLFSETQYF. In nucleotides, the CDR3 is TGTGCCAGCTCACCACCGCGACTAGCGGGTCTATTTAGCGAGACCCAGTACTTC.

The J gene is TRBJ2-7, the V gene TRBV6-1; 7 nucleotides line up with TRBD1. The length of the CDR3 is 13 residues. J was trimmed by 3 bases and V by 7 bases; bases with no gene match: 6. Germline V gives CDR1 MNHNS, CDR2 SASEGT. In nucleotides, the CDR3 is TGTGCCAGCACAGGGGACAGTTACTACGAGCAGTACTTC. Translated: CASTGDSYYEQYF.

The chain has TRBV9 and TRBJ2-7; TRBD2 is a possible D gene (6 bases). The CDR3 contains 15 residues. Germline V gives CDR1 SGDLS, CDR2 YYNGEE. Trimming left V 8 bases short and J 7 bases short, with 25 bases between. This chain's CDR3 is CASSDRGGRAGEQYF. CDR3 nucleotides: TGTGCCAGTTCCGATCGCGGCGGAAGGGCGGGAGAGCAGTACTTC.

In its sample, this clone was seen once. CDR3 sequence reads: CASSGSSGNEQFF. The DNA of the CDR3 is TGTGCCAGCAGCGGATCTAGCGGCAATGAGCAGTTCTTC. The gene calls are TRBV5-4 and TRBJ2-1; 7 nucleotides align to TRBD2. Trimming took 4 bases from V and 6 from J; bases not matched to a gene: 4. Germline assignment: CDR1 SGHNT and CDR2 YYREEE (reference sequence). The CDR3 totals 13 residues.

This clone appeared a few times. At the DNA level, this CDR3 is encoded by other sequences in the same sample as well. The chain is built from TRBV7-9 and TRBJ1-1; D gene uncertain. The CDR3 consists of 9 residues. Germline V gives CDR1 SEHNR, CDR2 FQNEAQ (reference sequence). Trimming removed 6 bases from V and 6 bases from J, with 2 bases in between. CDR3 bases: TGTGCCAGCAGTTCTGAAGCTTTCTTT. It encodes CASSSEAFF.

V usage is TRBV6-6 and J usage is TRBJ2-7, with a weak D call TRBD1 (6 bases). Germline loops: CDR1 MNHNY, CDR2 SVGAGI (reference sequence). This CDR3 is 13 amino acids long. V lost 7 bases and J 0 bases, leaving 10 bases between the germline ends. CDR3 sequence: CASTDSSSYEQYF. The CDR3, as DNA: TGTGCCAGCACGGACAGCTCCTCCTACGAGCAGTACTTC.

J is TRBJ2-3 and V is TRBV2, with 10 bases lining up with TRBD2. The CDR3 contains 17 residues. Trimming removed 7 bases from V and 2 bases from J; junction bases left unmatched: 12. The germline CDR1 and CDR2 sequences are SNHLY and FYNNEI. Here the CDR3 DNA reads TGTGCCAGCATCGGACGGGCTAGCGGGAGAAACACAGATACGCAGTATTTT. Translating it yields CASIGRASGRNTDTQYF.

Concerning this clone: This same CDR3 is encoded by further DNA sequences in the sample. The chain has TRBV5-1 and TRBJ2-1; D is unresolved. The CDR3 runs 14 residues. CDR1 is SGHRS and CDR2 is YFSETQ in the germline V gene. Between the trimmed V and J ends, which lost 0 bases and 2 bases, there was a span of 6 bases. DNA of the CDR3: TGCGCCAGCAGCTTGGGTTTAGCCTACAATGAGCAGTTCTTC. Translating it yields CASSLGLAYNEQFF.